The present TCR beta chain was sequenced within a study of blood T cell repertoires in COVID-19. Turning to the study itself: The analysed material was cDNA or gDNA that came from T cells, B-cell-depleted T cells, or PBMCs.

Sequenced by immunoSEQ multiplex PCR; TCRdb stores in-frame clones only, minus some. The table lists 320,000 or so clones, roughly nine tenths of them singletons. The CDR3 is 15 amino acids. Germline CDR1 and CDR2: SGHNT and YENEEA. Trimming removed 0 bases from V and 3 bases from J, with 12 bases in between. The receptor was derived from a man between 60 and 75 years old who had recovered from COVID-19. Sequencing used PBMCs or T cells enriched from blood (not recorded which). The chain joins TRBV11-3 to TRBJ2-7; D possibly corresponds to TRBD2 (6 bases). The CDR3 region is CASSLDRVADYEQYF. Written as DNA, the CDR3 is TGTGCCAGCAGCTTAGATAGGGTAGCGGACTACGAGCAGTACTTC.